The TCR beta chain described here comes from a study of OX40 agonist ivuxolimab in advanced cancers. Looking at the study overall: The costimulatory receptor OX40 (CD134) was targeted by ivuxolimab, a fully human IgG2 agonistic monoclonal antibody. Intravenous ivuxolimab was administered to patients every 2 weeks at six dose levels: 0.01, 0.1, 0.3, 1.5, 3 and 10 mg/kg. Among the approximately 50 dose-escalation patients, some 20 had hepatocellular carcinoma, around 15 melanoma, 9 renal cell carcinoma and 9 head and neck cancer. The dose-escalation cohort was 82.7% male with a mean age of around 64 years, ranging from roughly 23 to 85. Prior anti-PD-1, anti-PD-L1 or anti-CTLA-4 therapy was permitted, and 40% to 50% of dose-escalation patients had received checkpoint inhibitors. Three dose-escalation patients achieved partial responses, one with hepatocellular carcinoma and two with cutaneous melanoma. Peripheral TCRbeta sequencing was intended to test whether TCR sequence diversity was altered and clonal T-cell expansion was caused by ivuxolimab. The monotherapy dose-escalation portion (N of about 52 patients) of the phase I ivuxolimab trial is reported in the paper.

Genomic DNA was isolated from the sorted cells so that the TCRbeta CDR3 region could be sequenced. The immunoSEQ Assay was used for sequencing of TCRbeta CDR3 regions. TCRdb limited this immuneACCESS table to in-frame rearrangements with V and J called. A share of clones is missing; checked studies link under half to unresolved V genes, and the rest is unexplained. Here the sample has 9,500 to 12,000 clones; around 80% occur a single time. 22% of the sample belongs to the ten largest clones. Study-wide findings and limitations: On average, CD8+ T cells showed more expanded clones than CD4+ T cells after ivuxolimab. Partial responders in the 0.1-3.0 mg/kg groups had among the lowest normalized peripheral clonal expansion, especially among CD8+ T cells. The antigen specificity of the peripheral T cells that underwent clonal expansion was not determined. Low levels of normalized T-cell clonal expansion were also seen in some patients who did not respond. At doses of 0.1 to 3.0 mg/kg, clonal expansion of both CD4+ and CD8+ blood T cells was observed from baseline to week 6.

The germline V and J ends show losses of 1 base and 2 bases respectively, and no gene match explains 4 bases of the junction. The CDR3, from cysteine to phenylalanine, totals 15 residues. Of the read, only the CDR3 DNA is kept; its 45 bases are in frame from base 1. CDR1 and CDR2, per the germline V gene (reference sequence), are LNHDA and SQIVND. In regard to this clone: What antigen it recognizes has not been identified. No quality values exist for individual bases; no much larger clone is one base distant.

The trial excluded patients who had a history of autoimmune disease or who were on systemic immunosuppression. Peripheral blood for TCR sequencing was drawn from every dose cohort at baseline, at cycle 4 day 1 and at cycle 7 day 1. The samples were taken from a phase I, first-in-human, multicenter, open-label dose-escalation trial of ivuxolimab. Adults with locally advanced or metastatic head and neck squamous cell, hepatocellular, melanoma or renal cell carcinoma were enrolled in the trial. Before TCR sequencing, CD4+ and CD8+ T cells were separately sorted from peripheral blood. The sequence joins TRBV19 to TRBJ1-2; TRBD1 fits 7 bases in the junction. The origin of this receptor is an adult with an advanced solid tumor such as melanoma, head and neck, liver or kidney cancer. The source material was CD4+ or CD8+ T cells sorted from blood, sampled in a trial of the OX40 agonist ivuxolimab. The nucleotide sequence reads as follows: TGTGCCAGTAGTATAGGGACAGGCTCCAACTATGGCTACACCTTC. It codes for CASSIGTGSNYGYTF.